Sequencing of this T cell receptor (beta chain) was carried out in a study of identical twins. A universal primer site arose from template switching, and cDNA bore unique molecular identifiers. TCRdb used MiXCR to reprocess the 5' RACE reads, holding one entry per CDR3 protein. This table has approximately 690,000 distinct CDR3 sequences, approximately 6.1% appearing once. V lost 8 bases, J lost 4 bases, and 8 bases lay in between. Germline V CDR1 and CDR2: MNHEY, SVGAGI. The CDR3 sequence is 12 residues long. Everyone who donated was a healthy Caucasian. This clonotype was counted ten times or more. Its antigen is not identified. Findings and caveats of the study: Out-of-frame alpha sequences common to twins were enriched for low generation probability. Cord blood beta clonotypes that were abundant carried fewer insertions, and memory repertoires showed no such trend.

The sequenced sample was naive T cells sorted from blood. The V call is TRBV6-5, the J call TRBJ2-2; the D is unclear. The TCR originated in a man in his late teens or twenties in good health. The CDR3 loop is CASATLTGELFF. In DNA form, the CDR3 reads TGTGCCAGCGCTACCCTCACCGGGGAGCTGTTTTTT.